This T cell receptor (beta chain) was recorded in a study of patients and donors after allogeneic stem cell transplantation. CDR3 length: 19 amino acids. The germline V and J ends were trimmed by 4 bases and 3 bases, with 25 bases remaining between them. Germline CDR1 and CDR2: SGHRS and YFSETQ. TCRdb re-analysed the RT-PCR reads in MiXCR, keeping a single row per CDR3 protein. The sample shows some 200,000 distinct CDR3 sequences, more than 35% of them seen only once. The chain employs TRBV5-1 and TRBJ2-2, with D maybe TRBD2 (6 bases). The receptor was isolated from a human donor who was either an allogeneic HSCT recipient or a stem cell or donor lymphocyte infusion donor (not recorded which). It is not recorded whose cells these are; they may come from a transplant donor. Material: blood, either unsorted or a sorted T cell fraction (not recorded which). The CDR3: CASSSSGPPWRGYTGELFF. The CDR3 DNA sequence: TGCGCCAGCAGCAGTAGCGGCCCACCTTGGAGGGGTTACACCGGGGAGCTGTTTTTT.